This TCR beta chain was found in a study of T cell changes during pregnancy in multiple sclerosis. The table came from immunoSEQ multiplex PCR; TCRdb's copy has only in-frame clones and leaves some out. The sample records more than 70,000 clones, roughly 89% being singletons. Trimming left V 0 bases short and J 0 bases short, with 15 bases between. This CDR3 is built from 18 residues. CDR1 is SGHTA and CDR2 is FQGNSA in the germline V gene. The input for sequencing was peripheral blood, taken after pregnancy. The TCR was taken from a female donor in good health, enrolled as a control in a pregnancy study. The rearrangement uses TRBV7-2 and TRBJ1-3; maybe TRBD1 (6 bases). The CDR3 DNA sequence: TGTGCCAGCAGCTTAGCCTTGACAGGAGCCAGCTCTGGAAACACCATATATTTT. This translates into CASSLALTGASSGNTIYF.